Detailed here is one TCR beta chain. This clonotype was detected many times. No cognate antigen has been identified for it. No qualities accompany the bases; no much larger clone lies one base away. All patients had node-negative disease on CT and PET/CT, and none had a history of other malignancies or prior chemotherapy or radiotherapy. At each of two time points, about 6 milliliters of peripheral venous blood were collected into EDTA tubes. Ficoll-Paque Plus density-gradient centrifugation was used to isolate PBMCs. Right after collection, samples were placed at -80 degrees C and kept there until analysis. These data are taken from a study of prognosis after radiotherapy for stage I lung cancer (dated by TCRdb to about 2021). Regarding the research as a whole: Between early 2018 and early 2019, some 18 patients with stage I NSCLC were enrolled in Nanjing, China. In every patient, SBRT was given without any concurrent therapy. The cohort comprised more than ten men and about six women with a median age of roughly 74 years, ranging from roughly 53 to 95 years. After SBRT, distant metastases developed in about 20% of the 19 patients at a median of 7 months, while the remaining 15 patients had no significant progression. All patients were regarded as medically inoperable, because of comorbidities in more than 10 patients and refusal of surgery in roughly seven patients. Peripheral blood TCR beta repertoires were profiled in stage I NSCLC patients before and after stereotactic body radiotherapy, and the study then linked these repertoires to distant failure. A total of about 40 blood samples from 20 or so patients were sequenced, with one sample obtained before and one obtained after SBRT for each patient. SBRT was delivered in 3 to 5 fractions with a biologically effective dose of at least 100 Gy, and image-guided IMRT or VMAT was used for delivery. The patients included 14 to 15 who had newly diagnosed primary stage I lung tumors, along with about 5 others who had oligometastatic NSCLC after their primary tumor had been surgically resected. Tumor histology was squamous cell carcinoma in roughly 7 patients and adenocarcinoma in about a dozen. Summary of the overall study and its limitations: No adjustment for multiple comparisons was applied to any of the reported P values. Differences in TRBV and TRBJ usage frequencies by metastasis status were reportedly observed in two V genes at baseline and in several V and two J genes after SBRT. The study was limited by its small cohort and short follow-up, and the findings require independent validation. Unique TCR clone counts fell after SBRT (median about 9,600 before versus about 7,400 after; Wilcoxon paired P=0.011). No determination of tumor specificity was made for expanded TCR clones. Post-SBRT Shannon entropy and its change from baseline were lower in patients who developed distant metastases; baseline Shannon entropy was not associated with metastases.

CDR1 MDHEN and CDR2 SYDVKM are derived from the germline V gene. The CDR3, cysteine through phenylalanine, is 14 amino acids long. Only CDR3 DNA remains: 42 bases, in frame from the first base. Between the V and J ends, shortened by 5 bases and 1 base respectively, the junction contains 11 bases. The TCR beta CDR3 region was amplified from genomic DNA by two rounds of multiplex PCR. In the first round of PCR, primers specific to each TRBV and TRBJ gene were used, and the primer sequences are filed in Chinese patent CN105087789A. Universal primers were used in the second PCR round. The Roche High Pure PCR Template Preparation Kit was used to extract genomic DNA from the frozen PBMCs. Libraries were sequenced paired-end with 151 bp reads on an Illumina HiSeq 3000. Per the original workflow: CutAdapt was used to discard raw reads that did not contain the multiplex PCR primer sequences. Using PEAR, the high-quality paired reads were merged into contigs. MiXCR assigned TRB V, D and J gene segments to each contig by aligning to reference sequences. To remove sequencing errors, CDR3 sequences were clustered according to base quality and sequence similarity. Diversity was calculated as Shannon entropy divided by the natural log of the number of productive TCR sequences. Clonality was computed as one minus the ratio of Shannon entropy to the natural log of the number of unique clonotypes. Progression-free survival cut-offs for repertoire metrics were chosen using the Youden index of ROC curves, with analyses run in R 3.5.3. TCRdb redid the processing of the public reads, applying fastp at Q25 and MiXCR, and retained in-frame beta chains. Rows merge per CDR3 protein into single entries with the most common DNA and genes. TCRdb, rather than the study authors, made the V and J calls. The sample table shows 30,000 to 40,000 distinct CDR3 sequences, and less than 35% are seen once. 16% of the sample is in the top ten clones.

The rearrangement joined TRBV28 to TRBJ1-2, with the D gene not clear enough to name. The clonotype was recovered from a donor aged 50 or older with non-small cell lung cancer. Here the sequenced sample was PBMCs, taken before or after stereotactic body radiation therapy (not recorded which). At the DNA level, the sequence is TGTGCCAGCAGTATATCGACCGGTAACTATGGCTACACCTTC. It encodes CASSISTGNYGYTF.